This T cell receptor beta chain was found in a study of blood T cell repertoires in COVID-19. Turning to the study itself: Samples came from the United States, Italy and Spain, spanning acute and convalescent COVID-19.

In terms of age and location, participants ranged from about 18 to 90 years and lived in under 30 US areas. Exposed volunteers were people who met a COVID-19 case within 2 weeks before study entry. In the original processing: The authors estimated nucleated cell counts from reference gene primer amplification. Clones were read by immunoSEQ multiplex PCR, and TCRdb kept only the in-frame ones, dropping some. V and J calls and clone size are copied from that table; D and trimming were computed from the DNA. The sample holds about 180,000 clones; approximately 80% are singletons and the top ten take around 15%. Per germline, CDR1 SGHVS and CDR2 FQNEAQ. This CDR3 is built from 17 residues. V was clipped by 3 bases and J by 0 bases; unmatched bases: 7.

Material: PBMCs or T cells enriched from blood (not recorded which). The receptor's source is a man in his 60s who had been exposed to COVID-19. The V gene is TRBV7-8, the J gene TRBJ1-1; 10 bases align to TRBD1. CDR3 sequence reads: CASSFVPGQGMNTEAFF. In nucleotides, the CDR3 is TGTGCCAGCAGCTTTGTCCCGGGACAGGGGATGAACACTGAAGCTTTCTTT.